Below are 7 T cell receptor beta chains sequenced from a single sample in a study of prognosis after radiotherapy for stage I lung cancer. Genomic DNA was subjected to two-round multiplex PCR for amplification of TCR beta CDR3. Amplification in first-round PCR relied on primers specific to each TRBV and TRBJ gene. MiXCR, run by TCRdb on the multiplex PCR reads, gives a single entry per CDR3 protein. The sample lists about 20,000 distinct CDR3 sequences; 35% to 45% were seen once. This sample comprised PBMCs, obtained before or after stereotactic body radiation therapy (not recorded which). The source of these receptors is a donor aged 50 or older with non-small cell lung cancer.

This clonotype was counted a single time. One end of the junction varies from germline; a read error may be responsible. The V call is TRBV3-1, the J call TRBJ2-1; 7 bases align to TRBD2. Germline V gives CDR1 LGHDT, CDR2 YNNKEL (reference sequence). The CDR3 spans 12 residues. The CDR3 loop is CASNQAGLVTIF. CDR3 nucleotides: TGTGCCAGCAACCAAGCCGGACTAGTTACGATCTTC.

This clonotype was detected ten times or more. CDR3 sequence (DNA): TGTGCCAGTACAGGGGGCGGCAACACCATATATTTT. This codes for CASTGGGNTIYF. The gene calls are TRBV11-3 and TRBJ1-3; 9 bases fit TRBD1. The trim removed 9 bases at V and 7 bases at J, leaving 4 bases unmatched. There are 12 residues in the CDR3. Per the germline V gene, CDR1 is SGHNT and CDR2 is YENEEA.

This clonotype was detected many times. This sequence joins TRBV18 and TRBJ1-4; D gene uncertain. Germline values: CDR1 KGHSH, CDR2 LQKENI. Deletions cut 9 bases from V and 8 bases from J, with 28 bases between. This CDR3 is 17 amino acids long. CDR3 protein: CARAPLAYGEAGEKLFF. DNA for the CDR3: TGTGCCAGAGCCCCTTTAGCTTACGGTGAGGCCGGCGAAAAACTGTTTTTT.

This clonotype was recorded many times. The V call is TRBV4-2, the J call TRBJ2-1, with 11 bases that match TRBD2. V shed 4 bases, J shed 6 bases, and the junction held 5 bases outside the gene matches. Looked up from germline, CDR1 is LGHNA and CDR2 is YNFKEQ. CDR3 size: 15 residues. In nucleotides, the CDR3 is TGTGCCAGCAGCCCGGGACTAGCGGACTTCAATGAGCAGTTCTTC. Protein: CASSPGLADFNEQFF.

The table lists this clonotype with a few counts. The chain is built from TRBV11-3 and TRBJ1-1; 8 nucleotides agree with TRBD1. Germline trimming cut 2 bases from V and 5 bases from J; bases unmatched to any gene: 4. Germline V gene sequence: CDR1 SGHNT, CDR2 YENEEA. CDR3 size: 14 residues. The CDR3 sequence: CASSLRTGLTEAFF. The CDR3 DNA is TGTGCCAGCAGCTTAAGGACAGGGTTGACTGAAGCTTTCTTT.

This clonotype has a handful of counts. This chain uses TRBV6-1 with TRBJ2-2; TRBD2 matches at 7 bases. This CDR3 has 15 residues. Germline CDR1 and CDR2: MNHNS and SASEGT. J lost 4 bases, V lost 3 bases, and 5 bases had no gene match. CDR3 protein: CASSDSSGGTGELFF. In DNA, the CDR3 is TGTGCCAGCAGTGACTCTAGCGGCGGCACCGGGGAGCTGTTTTTT.

This clonotype was seen at least ten times. The chain uses TRBV12-5 and TRBJ2-2; D tentatively fits TRBD1 or TRBD2 (5 bases each). Between the trimmed V and J ends, which lost 5 bases and 12 bases, there was a span of 13 bases. The CDR3 runs to 12 residues. The germline CDR1 and CDR2 sequences are LGHNT and FRNRAP. The CDR3 nucleotides are TGTGCTAGTGGTACCATAGAGGGGCAGCTGTTTTTT. Its protein is CASGTIEGQLFF.